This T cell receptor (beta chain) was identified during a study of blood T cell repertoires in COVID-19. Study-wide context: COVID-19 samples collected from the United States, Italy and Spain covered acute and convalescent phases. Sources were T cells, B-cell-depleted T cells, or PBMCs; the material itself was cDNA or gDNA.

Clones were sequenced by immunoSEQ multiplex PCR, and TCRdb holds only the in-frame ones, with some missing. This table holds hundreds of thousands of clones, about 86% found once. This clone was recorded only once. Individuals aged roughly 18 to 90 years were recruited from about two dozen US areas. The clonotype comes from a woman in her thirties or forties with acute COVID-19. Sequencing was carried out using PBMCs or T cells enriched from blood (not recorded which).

CDR3 in DNA: TGCGCCAGCAGCTTGAGTCTAGCGGGGGACACAGATACGCAGTATTTT. Protein product: CASSLSLAGDTDTQYF. This chain links TRBV5-1 with TRBJ2-3; 10 bases line up with TRBD2. The length of the CDR3 is 16 residues. Germline CDR1 reads SGHRS; CDR2 reads YFSETQ. J gave up 2 bases and V 1 base, and 4 bases lay outside the gene matches.